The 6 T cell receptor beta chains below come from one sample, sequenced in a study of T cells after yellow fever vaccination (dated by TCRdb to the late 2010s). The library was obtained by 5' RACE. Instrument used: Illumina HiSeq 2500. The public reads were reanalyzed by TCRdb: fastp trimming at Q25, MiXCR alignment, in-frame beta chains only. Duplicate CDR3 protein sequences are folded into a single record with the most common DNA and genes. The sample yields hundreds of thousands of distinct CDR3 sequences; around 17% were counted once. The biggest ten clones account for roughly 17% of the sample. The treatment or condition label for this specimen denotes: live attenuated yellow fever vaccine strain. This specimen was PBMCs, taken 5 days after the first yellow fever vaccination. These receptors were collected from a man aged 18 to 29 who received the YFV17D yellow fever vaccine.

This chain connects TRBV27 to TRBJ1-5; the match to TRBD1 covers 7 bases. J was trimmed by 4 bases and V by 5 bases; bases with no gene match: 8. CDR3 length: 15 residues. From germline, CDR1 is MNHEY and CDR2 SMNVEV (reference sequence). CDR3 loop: CASSTRDSSNQPQHF. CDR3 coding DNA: TGTGCCAGCAGTACTCGGGACAGCTCGAATCAGCCCCAGCATTTT.

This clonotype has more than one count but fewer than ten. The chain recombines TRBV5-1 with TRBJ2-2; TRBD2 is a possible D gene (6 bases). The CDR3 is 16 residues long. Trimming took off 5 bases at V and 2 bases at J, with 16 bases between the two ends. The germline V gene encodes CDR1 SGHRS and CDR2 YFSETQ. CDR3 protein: CASRPPGLRNTGELFF. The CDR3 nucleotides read TGCGCCAGCAGGCCCCCGGGACTGAGAAACACCGGGGAGCTGTTTTTT.

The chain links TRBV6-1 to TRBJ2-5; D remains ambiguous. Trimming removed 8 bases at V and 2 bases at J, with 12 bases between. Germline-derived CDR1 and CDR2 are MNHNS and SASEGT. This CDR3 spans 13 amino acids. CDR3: CASPGPIQETQYF. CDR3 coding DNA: TGTGCCAGCCCTGGCCCGATTCAAGAGACCCAGTACTTC.

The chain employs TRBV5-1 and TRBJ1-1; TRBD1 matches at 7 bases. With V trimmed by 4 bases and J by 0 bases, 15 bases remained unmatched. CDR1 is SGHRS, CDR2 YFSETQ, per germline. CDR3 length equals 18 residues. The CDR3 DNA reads TGCGCCAGCAGCATGGCTCTACAGGGGTGGGGACTGAACACTGAAGCTTTCTTT. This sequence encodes CASSMALQGWGLNTEAFF.

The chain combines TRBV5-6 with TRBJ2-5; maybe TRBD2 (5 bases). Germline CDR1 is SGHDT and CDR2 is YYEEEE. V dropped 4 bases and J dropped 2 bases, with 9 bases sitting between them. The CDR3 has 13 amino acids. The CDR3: CASSAGEQETQYF. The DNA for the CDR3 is TGTGCCAGCAGCGCCGGGGAACAAGAGACCCAGTACTTC. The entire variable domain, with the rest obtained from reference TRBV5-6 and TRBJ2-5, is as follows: DAGVTQSPTHLIKTRGQQVTLRCSPKSGHDTVSWYQQALGQGPQFIFQYYEEEERQRGNFPDRFSGHQFPNYSSELNVNALLLGDSALYLCASSAGEQETQYFGPGTRLLVL.

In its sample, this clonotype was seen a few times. CDR3 coding DNA: TGCAGTGCTAGCACCCCCCAGGTCTATGGCTACACCTTC. It is translated as CSASTPQVYGYTF. This chain joins TRBV20-1 and TRBJ1-2; D remains unclear. CDR3 length: 13 residues. Trimming shortened V by 3 bases and J by 4 bases, and 12 bases separated the two germline ends. Germline assignment: CDR1 DFQATT and CDR2 SNEGSKA (reference sequence).